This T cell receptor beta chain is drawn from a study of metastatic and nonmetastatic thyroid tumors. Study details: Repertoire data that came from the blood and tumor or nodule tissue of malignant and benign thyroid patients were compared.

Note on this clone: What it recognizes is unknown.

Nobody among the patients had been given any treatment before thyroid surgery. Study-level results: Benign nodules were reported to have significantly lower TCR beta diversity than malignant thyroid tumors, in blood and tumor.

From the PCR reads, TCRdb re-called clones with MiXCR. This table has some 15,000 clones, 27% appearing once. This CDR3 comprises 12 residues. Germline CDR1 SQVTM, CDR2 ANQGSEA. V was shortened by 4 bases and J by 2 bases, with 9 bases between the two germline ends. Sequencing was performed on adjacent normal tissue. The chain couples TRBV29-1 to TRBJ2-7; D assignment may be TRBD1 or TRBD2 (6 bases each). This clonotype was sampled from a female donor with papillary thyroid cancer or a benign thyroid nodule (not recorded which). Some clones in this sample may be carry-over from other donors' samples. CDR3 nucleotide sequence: TGCAGCGTTGTCGGGGGCCCCTACGAGCAGTACTTC. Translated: CSVVGGPYEQYF.